Sequencing of this T cell receptor (beta chain) was carried out in a study of T cells in Graves' hyperthyroidism and ophthalmopathy. The CDR3 sequence is 15 residues long. Per the germline V gene, CDR1 is LGHNA and CDR2 is YSLEER. Losses at the gene ends were 2 bases for V and 6 bases for J; bases not matched to a gene: 4. First hyperthyroidism diagnosis is when the blood sample was obtained, before any ophthalmopathy symptoms. RNA transcripts gave rise to amplified TCR beta CDR3 regions. During a first-round RT-PCR of the TCR CDR3, the HTBI primer set was used. TCRdb analysed the multiplex PCR reads with MiXCR anew, one entry per CDR3 protein. The sample yields approximately 370,000 distinct CDR3 sequences, approximately 17% seen once. Details on this clonotype: Its antigen remains unknown.

Broader study findings: Ophthalmopathy prediction by the model preceded onset by a median roughly 6.3 months. Stable hyperthyroidism and ophthalmopathy were separated using 13 V-J signatures. Researchers found most expanded thyroid clonotypes above 0.001 in blood as well.

The rearrangement joins TRBV4-3 to TRBJ2-2; 9 bases align to TRBD1. Sample: blood. This receptor was identified in a woman aged 25 to 45 with Graves' hyperthyroidism that later progressed to Graves' ophthalmopathy. The DNA for the CDR3 is TGCGCCAGCAGCCAACAACAGGGGGCTCCCGGGGAGCTGTTTTTT. It translates to CASSQQQGAPGELFF.